Each of the 23 T cell receptor beta chains below was sequenced from the same sample in a study of T cell responses to AZD1222 COVID-19 vaccine. Produced via immunoSEQ multiplex PCR; TCRdb's table is partial and in-frame only. Here the sample spans about 130,000 clones, more than 80% being singletons. The source was peripheral blood, collected on day 0 of AZD1222 vaccination. The receptor source for this set is an adult in good health.

The rearrangement uses TRBV18 and TRBJ1-2, with 7 nucleotides matching TRBD1. The V gene end was trimmed by 4 bases and the J gene end by 1 base; junction bases not matched to a gene: 3. The CDR3 consists of 14 residues. Germline CDR1 is KGHSH and CDR2 is LQKENI. CDR3 in amino acids: CASSRGTDNYGYTF. The CDR3 nucleotides are TGTGCCAGCTCACGAGGGACAGATAACTATGGCTACACCTTC.

The chain recombines TRBV13 with TRBJ1-6, with D hard to call. The V gene lost 1 base and the J gene lost 4 bases, with 8 bases spanning the gap. The germline gives CDR1 PRHDT, CDR2 FYEKMQ (reference sequence). The length of the CDR3 is 15 residues. CDR3 residues: CASSLVSDYNSPLHF. The CDR3 coding sequence is TGTGCCAGCAGCTTAGTTTCCGATTATAATTCACCCCTCCACTTT. The entire variable domain, with the rest obtained from reference TRBV13 and TRBJ1-6, is as follows: AAGVIQSPRHLIKEKRETATLKCYPIPRHDTVYWYQQGPGQDPQFLISFYEKMQSDKGSIPDRFSAQQFSDYHSELNMSSLELGDSALYFCASSLVSDYNSPLHFGNGTRLTVT.

This sequence joins TRBV7-2 and TRBJ2-2; 9 bases line up with TRBD2. V shed 4 bases and J 4 bases; nucleotides not matched to a gene: 4. The CDR3 is 15 amino acids. Germline-derived CDR1 and CDR2 are SGHTA and FQGNSA. The CDR3 sequence: CASSSLAGRTGELFF. The CDR3 nucleotides are TGTGCCAGCAGCTCCCTAGCGGGGCGCACCGGGGAGCTGTTTTTT.

The V call is TRBV2, the J call TRBJ1-1; no reliable D call. Trimming stripped 6 bases from V and 6 bases from J, with 8 bases between. Germline V gene data show CDR1 as SNHLY and CDR2 as FYNNEI. There are 11 residues in the CDR3. The CDR3 nucleotides are TGTGCCAGCAGGGTCGGCCCTGAAGCTTTCTTT. It translates to CASRVGPEAFF.

CDR3 sequence reads: CASSQEAGGYTGELFF. The CDR3 DNA reads as TGTGCCAGCAGCCAAGAGGCGGGGGGCTACACCGGGGAGCTGTTTTTT. The chain has TRBV4-2 and TRBJ2-2, with TRBD2 matching 8 bases. CDR3 length: 16 residues. V was pared by 0 bases and J by 3 bases, with 3 bases of the junction left unmatched. In germline, CDR1 is LGHNA, CDR2 YNFKEQ.

This clone was found a few times. The chain is built from TRBV6-5 and TRBJ2-7, with D tentatively TRBD1 (6 bases). The CDR3 contains 12 residues. V lost 5 bases and J lost 4, with 9 bases in between. Looked up from germline, CDR1 is MNHEY and CDR2 is SVGAGI. Written as DNA, the CDR3 is TGTGCCAGCAGTCGAGGACAGTACGAGCAGTACTTC. It yields the protein CASSRGQYEQYF.

This clone was picked up one time. The genes are TRBV7-2 and TRBJ1-2, with D tentatively TRBD1 (5 bases). The germline V and J ends were trimmed by 4 bases and 7 bases, with 7 bases remaining between them. Per the germline V gene, CDR1 is SGHTA and CDR2 is FQGNSA. This CDR3 spans 11 amino acids. The CDR3 nucleotides read TGTGCCAGCAGCTCGACAGCTGGCTACACCTTC. Residues: CASSSTAGYTF.

J is TRBJ1-6 and V is TRBV5-1; D uncertain. CDR1 is SGHRS, CDR2 YFSETQ, per germline. V shed 0 bases and J shed 6 bases, with 10 bases lying between them. The CDR3 runs to 15 residues. CDR3 sequence reads: CASSLARILNSPLHF. The CDR3 DNA sequence: TGCGCCAGCAGCTTGGCGAGAATACTTAATTCACCCCTCCACTTT.

The chain has TRBV3-1 (or the pseudogene TRBV3-2) and TRBJ2-5; D gene uncertain. CDR3 size: 13 residues. CDR1 is LGHDT and CDR2 is YNNKEL in the germline V gene (reference sequence). The V and J ends lost 4 bases and 5 bases respectively, with 11 bases between them. The CDR3 here is CASSLYPWETQYF. The CDR3 DNA follows: TGTGCCAGCAGCCTCTACCCTTGGGAGACCCAGTACTTC.

This chain joins TRBV7-3 and TRBJ2-6; 9 bases are shared with TRBD1. The CDR3 is 17 residues long. Germline V gene lookup returns CDR1 SGHTA and CDR2 FQGTGA. J lost 0 bases, V lost 4 bases, and 4 bases had no gene match. The CDR3 spells CASSSTGGASGANVLTF. DNA for the CDR3: TGTGCCAGCAGCTCCACAGGGGGCGCCTCTGGGGCCAACGTCCTGACTTTC.

This rearrangement joins TRBV6-5 to TRBJ2-1; 10 bases match TRBD2. Germline CDR1 reads MNHEY; CDR2 reads SVGAGI. J was trimmed by 7 bases and V by 7 bases; bases with no gene match: 7. The CDR3 length is 14 residues. The CDR3 reads CASKKSGRGNEQFF. The DNA of the CDR3 is TGTGCCAGCAAGAAAAGCGGGAGGGGAAATGAGCAGTTCTTC.

The chain employs TRBV6-2 or TRBV6-3 and TRBJ1-4; no firm D call. V was shortened by 2 bases and J by 1 base, with 5 bases between the two germline ends. The CDR3 loop spans 14 amino acids. The germline gives CDR1 MNHEY, CDR2 SVGEGT. The CDR3 DNA reads as TGTGCCAGCAGTTACGACGGAACTAATGAAAAACTGTTTTTT. As protein: CASSYDGTNEKLFF.

The V gene is TRBV29-1, the J gene TRBJ2-1; D might be TRBD1 (6 bases). CDR1 SQVTM and CDR2 ANQGSEA come from the germline V gene. The ends were cut back, 7 bases at V and 8 bases at J, with 15 bases in the middle. The CDR3 extends over 12 amino acids. CDR3 protein: CSANSPGDEQFF. Here the CDR3 DNA reads TGCAGCGCAAACTCTCCAGGGGATGAGCAGTTCTTC.

This clone was recorded only once. The gene calls are TRBV30 and TRBJ2-7; TRBD1 aligns across 9 bases. J was trimmed by 2 bases and V by 5 bases; bases with no gene match: 7. The germline gives CDR1 GTSNPN, CDR2 SVGIG (reference sequence). The length of the CDR3 is 14 residues. The CDR3 sequence is CAWSPRTGAYEQYF. Written as DNA, the CDR3 is TGTGCCTGGTCCCCCCGGACAGGGGCCTACGAGCAGTACTTC.

J is TRBJ1-1 and V is TRBV7-2; 8 nucleotides match TRBD1. Unmatched junction bases numbered 7, after V lost 5 bases and J lost 8 bases. CDR1 and CDR2 from the germline V gene are SGHTA and FQGNSA. The CDR3 covers 13 residues. CDR3 protein: CASSHDRGREAFF. Here the CDR3 DNA reads TGTGCCAGCAGCCACGACAGGGGACGGGAAGCTTTCTTT.

This chain links TRBV2 with TRBJ1-2; D is uncertain. Trimming shortened V by 6 bases and J by 8 bases, and 13 bases separated the two germline ends. Germline CDR1 reads SNHLY; CDR2 reads FYNNEI. The CDR3 totals 12 residues. The DNA of the CDR3 is TGTGCCAGCAGCCCCAGAGTTAGGGGCTACACCTTC. Its translation is CASSPRVRGYTF. The variable domain in full, completed from reference TRBV2 and TRBJ1-2, reads EPEVTQTPSHQVTQMGQEVILRCVPISNHLYFYWYRQILGQKVEFLVSFYNNEISEKSEIFDDQFSVERPDGSNFTLKIRSTKLEDSAMYFCASSPRVRGYTFGSGTRLTVV.

The chain is built from TRBV28 and TRBJ2-7; D assignment may be TRBD1 or TRBD2 (6 bases each). The V end lost 10 bases, the J end lost 6 bases, and 19 bases lay between the germline ends. Germline V gives CDR1 MDHEN, CDR2 SYDVKM. The CDR3 extends over 13 amino acids. The CDR3 here is CATPGSKGGEQYF. The CDR3 coding sequence is TGTGCCACCCCAGGTTCTAAGGGGGGCGAGCAGTACTTC.

The genes are TRBV18 and TRBJ2-2; D gene uncertain. V lost 3 bases and J lost 4, with 6 bases in between. The CDR3 covers 13 residues. Looked up from germline, CDR1 is KGHSH and CDR2 is LQKENI. CDR3 in DNA: TGTGCCAGCTCACCCCCGAGCACCGGGGAGCTGTTTTTT. Translating gives CASSPPSTGELFF.

The V call is TRBV11-2, the J call TRBJ1-3; 8 bases agree with TRBD1. With V trimmed by 1 base and J by 5 bases, 7 bases remained unmatched. CDR3 length equals 16 residues. Germline V CDR1 and CDR2: SGHAT, FQNNGV. Here the CDR3 reads CASSLAGTGGRNTIYF. The CDR3 bases are TGTGCCAGCAGCTTAGCTGGGACAGGAGGTAGAAACACCATATATTTT.

J is TRBJ2-3 and V is TRBV2; TRBD2 aligns across 11 bases. V was pared by 3 bases and J by 3 bases, with 5 bases of the junction left unmatched. The CDR3 extends over 16 amino acids. Germline CDR1 reads SNHLY; CDR2 reads FYNNEI. CDR3 in amino acids: CASSDMIAGGTDTQYF. CDR3 bases: TGTGCCAGCAGTGATATGATAGCGGGGGGGACAGATACGCAGTATTTT.

The chain combines TRBV5-1 with TRBJ2-3; D may match TRBD1 or TRBD2 (5 bases each). Per the germline V gene, CDR1 is SGHRS and CDR2 is YFSETQ. The CDR3 covers 12 residues. V dropped 2 bases and J dropped 8 bases, with 9 bases sitting between them. The CDR3 DNA follows: TGCGCCAGCAGCTTTACGAGGGGTACGCAGTATTTT. Its translation is CASSFTRGTQYF. Full variable domain (rest looked up from reference TRBV5-1 and TRBJ2-3): KAGVTQTPRYLIKTRGQQVTLSCSPISGHRSVSWYQQTPGQGLQFLFEYFSETQRNKGNFPGRFSGRQFSNSRSEMNVSTLELGDSALYLCASSFTRGTQYFGPGTRLTVL.

This sequence joins TRBV19 and TRBJ2-6; maybe TRBD1 (5 bases). V lost 4 bases to trimming and J lost 1 base, with 5 bases between them. This CDR3 has 14 amino acids. Germline values: CDR1 LNHDA, CDR2 SQIVND (reference sequence). CDR3: CASSKGSGANVLTF. CDR3 bases: TGTGCCAGTAGTAAGGGGTCTGGGGCCAACGTCCTGACTTTC.

The chain is built from TRBV28 and TRBJ1-5; weak D call: TRBD1 (6 bases). CDR1 and CDR2 (germline): MDHEN, SYDVKM. This CDR3 region has 15 residues. Trimming stripped 6 bases from V and 7 bases from J, with 19 bases between. CDR3 in amino acids: CASSPISGGWQPQHF. The CDR3 DNA reads TGTGCCAGCAGCCCAATAAGCGGGGGCTGGCAGCCCCAGCATTTT. Full variable domain (missing parts from reference TRBV28 and TRBJ1-5): DVKVTQSSRYLVKRTGEKVFLECVQDMDHENMFWYRQDPGLGLRLIYFSYDVKMKEKGDIPEGYSVSREKKERFSLILESASTNQTSMYLCASSPISGGWQPQHFGDGTRLSIL.